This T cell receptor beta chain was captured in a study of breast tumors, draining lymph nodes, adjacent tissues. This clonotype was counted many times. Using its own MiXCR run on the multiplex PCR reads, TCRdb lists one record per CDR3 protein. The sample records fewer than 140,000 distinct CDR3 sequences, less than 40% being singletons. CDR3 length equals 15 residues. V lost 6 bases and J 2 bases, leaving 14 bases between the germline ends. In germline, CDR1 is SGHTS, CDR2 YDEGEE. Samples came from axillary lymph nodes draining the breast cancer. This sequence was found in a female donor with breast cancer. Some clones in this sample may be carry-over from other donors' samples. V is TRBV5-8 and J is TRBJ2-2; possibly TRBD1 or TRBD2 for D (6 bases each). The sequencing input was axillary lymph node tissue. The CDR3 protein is CASIPQGLNTGELFF. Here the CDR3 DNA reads TGTGCCAGCATACCACAGGGACTTAACACCGGGGAGCTGTTTTTT.